This T cell receptor beta chain was sequenced for a study of CD8 T cells in Susac syndrome (dated by TCRdb to the late 2010s). With respect to the entire study: Whether CD8+ T cell activation and differentiation in Susac syndrome was antigen driven was tested using repertoire sequencing.

What the research found in general, with its limitations: The TCR sequencing and HLA analysis was acknowledged to have included a relatively small number of individuals.

Peripheral blood CD8+ and CD4+ T cells from healthy donors, Susac syndrome patients and multiple sclerosis patients were profiled by high-throughput TCR beta sequencing. The multiple sclerosis controls were treatment-naive patients whose relapsing-remitting disease, either stable or active, fulfilled the revised McDonald criteria. CD8+ TEMRA cells were enriched by FACS, while bulk CD8+ and CD4+ T cells were purified by magnetic negative isolation. Blood was collected in EDTA tubes and processed within 24 hours, with PBMCs isolated through density gradient centrifugation. PBMCs intended for TCR sequencing were frozen in liquid nitrogen and were later thawed in a 37 degrees C water bath. The sorted or isolated CD4+, CD8+ and CD8+ TEMRA cells had a purity of 90% or higher. According to the germline V gene, CDR1 reads SGDLS and CDR2 reads YYNGEE. V loses 0 bases of germline sequence and J loses 4 bases, and the interval between the two ends is 11 bases. The CDR3 sequence holds 15 residues, the cysteine and phenylalanine included. Only CDR3 DNA is held: 45 bases, read in frame from base 1.

Remarks on this clonotype: Its antigen has not been determined. There are no base qualities to consult, and no much larger clone falls within one base.

RNA was extracted using the RNeasy kit, and about 0.5 to 1 ug of the RNA was reverse transcribed with random hexamers. TCR beta CDR3 regions were amplified with the immunoSEQ multiplex PCR assay covering 54 Vbeta and 13 Jbeta segments. Bias from PCR amplification was corrected by using a synthetic template baseline for primer optimization and for computational correction. The authors' analysis ran thus. Reads were assigned to V, D and J genes according to IMGT and analyzed in immunoSEQ Analyzer, with only productive sequences retained. Clonality was calculated as one minus the Shannon entropy normalized by log2 of the number of productive unique sequences. Public and private clones were assessed among the 100 most prevalent clones of each patient and control. Susac-specific clones were defined as absent from healthy and MS cohorts, roughly 1,100 published viral clones and other ImmuneACCESS disease sequences. In-frame beta chains were kept once TCRdb had trimmed the public reads at Q25 with fastp and called clones with MiXCR. Every distinct CDR3 protein forms one entry, paired with its most common genes and DNA. The V and J calls reflect TCRdb's pipeline rather than the authors' work. For this sample the table gives over 150,000 distinct CDR3 sequences, of which approximately 95% were detected only once. The ten largest clones capture approximately 0.09% of the sample.

The receptor chain draws on TRBV9 and TRBJ1-3; TRBD1 is perhaps the D gene, given 6 matching bases. Sequenced material: CD4+ T cells from PBMCs. The sequence came from a human donor with multiple sclerosis. The nucleotide sequence is given as TGTGCCAGCAGCGTAGGAGGACAGCGAGGAAACACCATATATTTT. This gives the protein CASSVGGQRGNTIYF.